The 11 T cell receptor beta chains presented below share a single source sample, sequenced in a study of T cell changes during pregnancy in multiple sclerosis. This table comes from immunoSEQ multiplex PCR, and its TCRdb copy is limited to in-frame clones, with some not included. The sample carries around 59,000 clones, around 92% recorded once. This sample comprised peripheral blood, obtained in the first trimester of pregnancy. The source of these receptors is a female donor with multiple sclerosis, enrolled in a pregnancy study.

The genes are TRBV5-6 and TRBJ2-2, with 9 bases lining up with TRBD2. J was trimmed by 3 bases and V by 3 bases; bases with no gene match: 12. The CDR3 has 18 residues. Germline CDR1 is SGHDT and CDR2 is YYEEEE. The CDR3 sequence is CASSSLIISGGYTGELFF. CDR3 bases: TGTGCCAGCAGCTCGCTAATCATCAGCGGGGGGTACACCGGGGAGCTGTTTTTT.

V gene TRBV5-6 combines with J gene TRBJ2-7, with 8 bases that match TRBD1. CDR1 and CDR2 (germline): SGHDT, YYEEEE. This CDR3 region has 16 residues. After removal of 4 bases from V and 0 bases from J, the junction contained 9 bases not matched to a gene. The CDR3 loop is CASSGWGTGPSYEQYF. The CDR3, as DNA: TGTGCCAGCAGCGGATGGGGGACAGGTCCCTCCTACGAGCAGTACTTC.

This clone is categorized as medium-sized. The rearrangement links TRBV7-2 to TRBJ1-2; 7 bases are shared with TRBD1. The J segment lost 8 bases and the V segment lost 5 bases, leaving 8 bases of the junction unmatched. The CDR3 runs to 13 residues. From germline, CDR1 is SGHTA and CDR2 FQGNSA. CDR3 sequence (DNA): TGTGCCAGCAGCCTGACACAGGGGAACGGCTACACCTTC. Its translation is CASSLTQGNGYTF. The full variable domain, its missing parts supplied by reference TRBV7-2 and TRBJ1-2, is GAGVSQSPSNKVTEKGKDVELRCDPISGHTALYWYRQSLGQGLEFLIYFQGNSAPDKSGLPSDRFSAERTGGSVSTLTIQRTQQEDSAVYLCASSLTQGNGYTFGSGTRLTVV.

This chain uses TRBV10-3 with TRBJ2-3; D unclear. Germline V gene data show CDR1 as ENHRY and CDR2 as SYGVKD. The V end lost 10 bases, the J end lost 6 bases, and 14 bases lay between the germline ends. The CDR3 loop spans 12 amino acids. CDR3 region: CATRLPGDTQYF. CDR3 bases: TGTGCCACCAGACTCCCCGGGGATACGCAGTATTTT.

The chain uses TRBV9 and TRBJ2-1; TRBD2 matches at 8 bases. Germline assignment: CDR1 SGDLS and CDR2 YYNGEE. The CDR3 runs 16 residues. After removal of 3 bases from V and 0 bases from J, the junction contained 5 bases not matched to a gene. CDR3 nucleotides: TGTGCCAGCAGCGGACCGAGCGGGGGCTCCTACAATGAGCAGTTCTTC. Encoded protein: CASSGPSGGSYNEQFF.

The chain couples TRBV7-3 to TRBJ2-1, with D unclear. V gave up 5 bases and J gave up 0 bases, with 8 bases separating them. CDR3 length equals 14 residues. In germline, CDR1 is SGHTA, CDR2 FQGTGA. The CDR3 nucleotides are TGTGCCAGCAGCCCCTATCTCTCCTACAATGAGCAGTTCTTC. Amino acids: CASSPYLSYNEQFF.

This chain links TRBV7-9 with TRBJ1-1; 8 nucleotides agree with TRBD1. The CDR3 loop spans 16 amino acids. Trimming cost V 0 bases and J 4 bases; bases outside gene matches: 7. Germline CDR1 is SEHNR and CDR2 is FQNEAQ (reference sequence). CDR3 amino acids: CASSLAAGQVTTEAFF. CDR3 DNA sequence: TGTGCCAGCAGCTTAGCCGCGGGACAGGTGACCACTGAAGCTTTCTTT. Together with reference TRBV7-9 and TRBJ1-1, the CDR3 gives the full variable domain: DTGVSQNPRHKITKRGQNVTFRCDPISEHNRLYWYRQTLGQGPEFLTYFQNEAQLEKSRLLSDRFSAERPKGSFSTLEIQRTEQGDSAMYLCASSLAAGQVTTEAFFGQGTRLTVV.

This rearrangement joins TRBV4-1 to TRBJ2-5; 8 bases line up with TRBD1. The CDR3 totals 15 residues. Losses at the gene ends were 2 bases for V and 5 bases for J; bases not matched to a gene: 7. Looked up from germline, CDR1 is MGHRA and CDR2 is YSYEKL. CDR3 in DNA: TGCGCCAGCAGCCAACAGGGTGACAGGGGTGAGACCCAGTACTTC. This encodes CASSQQGDRGETQYF.

The CDR3 sequence is CASSEERGTPDTQYF. CDR3 bases: TGTGCCAGCAGCGAGGAGCGGGGGACGCCAGATACGCAGTATTTT. The chain carries TRBV4-2 and TRBJ2-3, with TRBD2 matching over 8 bases. CDR1 is LGHNA, CDR2 YNFKEQ, per germline. Losses at the gene ends were 5 bases for V and 4 bases for J; bases not matched to a gene: 8. There are 15 residues in the CDR3.

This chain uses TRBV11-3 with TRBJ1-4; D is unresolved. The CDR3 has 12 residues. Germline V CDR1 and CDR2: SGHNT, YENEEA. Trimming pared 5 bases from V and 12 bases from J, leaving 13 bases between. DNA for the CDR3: TGTGCCAGCAGCCCCGGAGGCGGGGAACTGTTTTTT. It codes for CASSPGGGELFF.

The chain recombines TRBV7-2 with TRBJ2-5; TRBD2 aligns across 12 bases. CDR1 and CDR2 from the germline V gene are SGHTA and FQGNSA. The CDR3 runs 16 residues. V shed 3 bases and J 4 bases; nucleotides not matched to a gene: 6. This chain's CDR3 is CASSFTSGGTGETQYF. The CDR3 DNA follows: TGTGCCAGCAGCTTTACTAGCGGGGGGACGGGAGAGACCCAGTACTTC.